A single sample gave rise to the 23 T cell receptor beta chains below, sequenced in a study of vaccination effects on CD4 cells after COVID-19 (dated by TCRdb to between 2021 and 2022). The library relied on the immunoSEQ multiplex PCR assay. This is the immuneACCESS table as TCRdb keeps it, with only in-frame sequences that have V and J called. A part of the clones is gone; compared with another copy, unresolved V genes explain less than half, and the rest is unexplained. For this sample there are approximately 83,000 clones; roughly 80% appear just once. Over 0.95% of the sample is in the top ten clones. Their cognate antigens are unknown. In the ViraFEST assay, PBMC were stimulated with viral peptide pools, and TCR sequencing was then used to find antigen-specific CD4+ T cell clonotypes based on their expansion. After around eleven days of culture, CD4+ T cells were isolated with the EasySep CD4+ T cell isolation kit. Two doses of either the BNT162b2 or the mRNA-1273 mRNA SARS-CoV-2 vaccine were administered to participants.

Here the sequenced sample was CD4+ T cells from PBMCs cultured with HCoV-OC43 spike peptides, taken after COVID-19 vaccination. Sample cell subset or site, as interpreted from the label and publication: HCoV-OC43 spike overlapping peptide pool stimulation. These receptors all come from a human donor who received a COVID-19 vaccine.

The rearrangement uses TRBV28 and TRBJ1-1, with D possibly TRBD1 on 5 matching bases. Germline loops: CDR1 MDHEN, CDR2 SYDVKM. Trimming stripped 4 bases from V and 1 base from J, with 13 bases between. The CDR3 contains 15 residues. The CDR3 region is CASSSGGTGNTEAFF. Written as DNA, the CDR3 is TGTGCCAGCAGTTCGGGAGGGACTGGGAACACTGAAGCTTTCTTT.

The chain employs TRBV5-1 and TRBJ2-2; D call uncertain. Trimming took off 2 bases at V and 1 base at J, with 6 bases between the two ends. CDR1 and CDR2 from the germline V gene are SGHRS and YFSETQ. The length of the CDR3 is 14 residues. CDR3 in amino acids: CASSFRQNTGELFF. The CDR3 DNA reads TGCGCCAGCAGCTTCCGACAGAACACCGGGGAGCTGTTTTTT.

The chain links TRBV7-3 to TRBJ2-5, with a tentative D call TRBD1 (7 bases). Per the germline V gene, CDR1 is SGHTA and CDR2 is FQGTGA. This CDR3 spans 17 amino acids. With 0 bases removed from V and 5 bases from J, the gap between germline ends came to 19 bases. The CDR3, as DNA: TGTGCCAGCAGCTTAACCCCCCTCCAGGGGGGATACGAGACCCAGTACTTC. It yields the protein CASSLTPLQGGYETQYF.

The chain uses TRBV5-1 and TRBJ1-1, with a possible D match to TRBD1 (5 bases). The CDR3 extends over 14 amino acids. Between the trimmed V and J ends, which lost 4 bases and 5 bases, there was a span of 15 bases. Looked up from germline, CDR1 is SGHRS and CDR2 is YFSETQ. CDR3 DNA sequence: TGCGCCAGCAGCCCCGGGACCCTGGGGACTGAAGCTTTCTTT. Protein product: CASSPGTLGTEAFF.

The chain has TRBV7-2 and TRBJ2-3, with D perhaps matching TRBD2 (6 bases). The germline gives CDR1 SGHTA, CDR2 FQGNSA. The CDR3 loop spans 15 amino acids. Between the trimmed V and J ends, which lost 8 bases and 2 bases, there was a span of 17 bases. The DNA of the CDR3 is TGTGCCAGCTCAAACGGGGGACTTCACACAGATACGCAGTATTTT. Translation: CASSNGGLHTDTQYF.

The genes are TRBV30 and TRBJ1-4; D is unclear. V was clipped by 8 bases and J by 6 bases, with 16 bases between them. The CDR3 has 13 amino acids. CDR1 and CDR2 from the germline V gene are GTSNPN and SVGIG (reference sequence). The CDR3 spells CAHNGGIDEKLFF. Written as DNA, the CDR3 is TGTGCCCATAACGGAGGGATTGATGAAAAACTGTTTTTT.

The J gene is TRBJ2-7, the V gene TRBV6-5, with a weak D call TRBD1 (7 bases). The CDR3 runs to 15 residues. The V gene lost 5 bases and the J gene lost 0 bases, with 14 bases spanning the gap. From germline, CDR1 is MNHEY and CDR2 SVGAGI. The CDR3 here is CASSQRGTVSYEQYV. CDR3 DNA: TGTGCCAGCAGTCAACGGGGGACAGTCTCCTACGAGCAGTACGTC.

The chain links TRBV19 to TRBJ2-2; D unresolved. The CDR3 is 14 amino acids. The V end was cut by 1 base, the J end by 0 bases, with 3 bases between. The V gene's germline CDR1 is LNHDA and CDR2 SQIVND (reference sequence). The CDR3 nucleotides are TGTGCCAGTAGTATAGTGTCGAACACCGGGGAGCTGTTTTTT. Translation: CASSIVSNTGELFF. Complete variable domain (other parts from reference TRBV19 and TRBJ2-2): DGGITQSPKYLFRKEGQNVTLSCEQNLNHDAMYWYRQDPGQGLRLIYYSQIVNDFQKGDIAEGYSVSREKKESFPLTVTSAQKNPTAFYLCASSIVSNTGELFFGEGSRLTVL.

This clone was seen only a few times. V is TRBV2 and J is TRBJ2-7; 7 bases are shared with TRBD1. Germline V CDR1 and CDR2: SNHLY, FYNNEI. V lost 0 bases to trimming and J lost 4 bases; unmatched junction nucleotides: 9. This CDR3 region has 16 residues. The CDR3 region is CASSEALGGSGYEQYV. CDR3 DNA sequence: TGTGCCAGCAGTGAAGCGCTAGGGGGCTCAGGGTACGAGCAGTACGTC.

The chain has TRBV19 and TRBJ1-4, with 8 bases aligning to TRBD1. This CDR3 comprises 14 residues. With 7 bases clipped from V and 7 bases from J, the junction kept 8 bases outside the gene matches. The germline V gene has CDR1 LNHDA and CDR2 SQIVND (reference sequence). CDR3 residues: CASTGGSSGEKLFF. CDR3 in DNA: TGTGCCAGTACAGGGGGCTCTTCGGGTGAAAAACTGTTTTTT.

The chain carries TRBV7-9 and TRBJ1-6; D is uncertain. Trimming pared 4 bases from V and 10 bases from J, leaving 8 bases between. Germline CDR1 and CDR2: SEHNR and FQNEAQ (reference sequence). There are 12 residues in the CDR3. Written as DNA, the CDR3 is TGTGCCAGCAGCTCCCTGGGGTCACCCCTCCACTTT. It translates to CASSSLGSPLHF.

The chain is built from TRBV7-9 and TRBJ1-6; unclear D gene. Between the trimmed V and J ends, which lost 1 base and 11 bases, there was a span of 12 bases. The CDR3 covers 14 residues. Germline-derived CDR1 and CDR2 are SEHNR and FQNEAQ (reference sequence). The CDR3 sequence is CASSLGGEGTPLHF. CDR3 coding DNA: TGTGCCAGCAGCTTAGGAGGAGAGGGAACACCCCTCCACTTT.

This clone occurred once. The chain has TRBV6-2 or TRBV6-3 and TRBJ2-5; D gene unclear. This CDR3 has 12 amino acids. The V and J ends lost 2 bases and 2 bases respectively, with 3 bases between them. The germline V gene has CDR1 MNHEY and CDR2 SVGEGT. CDR3 nucleotide sequence: TGTGCCAGCAGTTACATACAAGAGACCCAGTACTTC. This translates into CASSYIQETQYF.

The rearrangement links TRBV5-1 to TRBJ1-5; tentatively, D is TRBD1 (5 bases). This CDR3 region has 17 residues. The germline V and J ends were trimmed by 0 bases and 4 bases, with 17 bases remaining between them. Germline V CDR1 and CDR2: SGHRS, YFSETQ. The CDR3 nucleotides are TGCGCCAGCAGCTTGGCGTCCCAGGGAATTAGGAATCAGCCCCAGCATTTT. Translated: CASSLASQGIRNQPQHF.

The table lists this clone with a count of one. The CDR3 sequence: CASSSPTSGGRYEQYV. The CDR3 bases are TGTGCCAGCAGTTCGCCCACAAGCGGGGGTAGGTACGAGCAGTACGTC. The V gene is TRBV6-2 or TRBV6-3, the J gene TRBJ2-7; 8 positions agree with TRBD2. CDR1 and CDR2 from the germline V gene are MNHEY and SVGEGT. Germline trimming cut 4 bases from V and 4 bases from J; bases unmatched to any gene: 12. CDR3 length equals 16 residues.

The V gene is TRBV23-1, the J gene TRBJ2-7; D not certain. TRBV23-1 counts as an open reading frame of uncertain function. V was shortened by 4 bases and J by 0 bases, with 10 bases between the two germline ends. The CDR3 totals 14 residues. The CDR3 region is CASSRGGHSYEQYV. The DNA for the CDR3 is TGCGCCAGCAGTCGTGGCGGTCACTCCTACGAGCAGTACGTC.

This chain uses TRBV7-2 with TRBJ2-2; TRBD2 matches at 7 bases. Looked up from germline, CDR1 is SGHTA and CDR2 is FQGNSA. There are 15 residues in the CDR3. V trimming: 2 bases; J trimming: 7 bases; junction bases outside the gene matches: 7. The DNA of the CDR3 is TGTGCCAGCAGCTTACAGCGGGGAGGCAACGGGGAGCTGTTTTTT. As protein: CASSLQRGGNGELFF.

V gene TRBV5-1 combines with J gene TRBJ2-3, with 7 bases matching TRBD1. This CDR3 has 16 amino acids. Germline-derived CDR1 and CDR2 are SGHRS and YFSETQ. The trim removed 3 bases at V and 0 bases at J, leaving 7 bases unmatched. Here the CDR3 DNA reads TGCGCCAGCAGCTCCCAGGGGGACAGCAGCACAGATACGCAGTATTTT. Its protein is CASSSQGDSSTDTQYF.

The CDR3 reads CASREGLSAEAFF. The CDR3, as DNA: TGTGCCAGCAGGGAGGGACTTTCCGCTGAAGCTTTCTTT. The rearrangement joins TRBV6-5 to TRBJ1-1, with D possibly matching TRBD1 (5 bases). The germline V and J ends were trimmed by 6 bases and 6 bases, with 14 bases remaining between them. CDR3 length: 13 residues. The germline V gene encodes CDR1 MNHEY and CDR2 SVGAGI.

This clone came up a few times. The rearrangement joins TRBV7-9 to TRBJ1-6, with D unresolved. The CDR3 loop spans 13 amino acids. CDR1 SEHNR and CDR2 FQNEAQ come from the germline V gene (reference sequence). Trimming stripped 5 bases from V and 10 bases from J, with 12 bases between. The DNA for the CDR3 is TGTGCCAGCAGCCCCTCCGGAAACTCACCCCTCCACTTT. It codes for CASSPSGNSPLHF.

This sequence joins TRBV25-1 and TRBJ2-7, with 8 positions matching TRBD1. This CDR3 region has 15 residues. In germline, CDR1 is MGHDK, CDR2 SYGVNS. The ends lost 5 bases at V and 0 bases at J; junction bases unmatched: 6. CDR3 coding DNA: TGTGCCAGCAGTAAGGCGGACAGGGACTCCTACGAGCAGTACGTC. Protein: CASSKADRDSYEQYV.

The rearrangement joins TRBV5-1 to TRBJ2-7; D might be TRBD2 (7 bases). The V end was cut by 0 bases, the J end by 2 bases, with 15 bases between. Per germline, CDR1 SGHRS and CDR2 YFSETQ. CDR3 length: 16 residues. The CDR3 coding sequence is TGCGCCAGCAGCTTGGGAGGCGGGGGCTTCCCCTACGAGCAGTACGTC. It codes for CASSLGGGGFPYEQYV.

In nucleotides, the CDR3 is TGTGCCAGCTCACAGGTCGGCCAGGTCGTCTCACCCCTCCACTTT. This sequence encodes CASSQVGQVVSPLHF. The chain links TRBV18 to TRBJ1-6; D uncertain. Germline CDR1 is KGHSH and CDR2 is LQKENI. Between the trimmed V and J ends, which lost 4 bases and 10 bases, there was a span of 17 bases. This CDR3 contains 15 residues.